The sequence of this T cell receptor (beta chain) was determined in a study of CD8+CD57+ T cells in acquired aplastic anemia. Looking at the study overall: CD4+ and CD8+ cells, once sorted, gave DNA averaging roughly 3 ug. Study-wide results and caveats: Statistical testing detected no significant gap in CD8+ Simpson's diversity between patients and controls. Patients and controls had in common 25 to 30 CD8+ CDR3 sequences.

All patients picked for sequencing had shown, by flow cytometry, an expansion of CD8+CD57+ cells. The enrolled patients all had severe acquired aplastic anemia. Genomic DNA was employed as the template in profiling TCR beta VDJ and CDR3. Via MiXCR, TCRdb re-called the reads, giving one row per CDR3 protein. The repertoire holds about 180,000 distinct CDR3 sequences, approximately 48% seen once, with over 10% in the top ten. The ends lost 2 bases at V and 1 base at J; junction bases unmatched: 5. The CDR3 covers 16 residues. CDR1 is SGDLS and CDR2 is YYNGEE in the germline V gene. Notes on this clonotype: Its antigen remains unknown.

This sequence was found in a human donor with aplastic anemia. The sequenced material came from sorted CD4+, CD8+, or CD8+CD57+ T cells (not recorded which) from PBMCs. The chain is built from TRBV9 and TRBJ2-3; TRBD1 aligns across 9 bases. As DNA, the CDR3 is TGTGCCAGCAGCGTCCCCCGACAGGGGGGCACAGATACGCAGTATTTT. The encoded protein is CASSVPRQGGTDTQYF.